The present T cell receptor (beta chain) was sequenced within a study of blood T cell repertoires in COVID-19. As for the study in general: Both acute and convalescent COVID-19 samples were obtained from the United States, Italy and Spain. PBMCs, B-cell-depleted T cells, or T cells provided the cDNA or gDNA that made up the material.

Germline V lookup: CDR1 SGHKS, CDR2 YYEKEE (reference sequence). CDR3 size: 14 residues. Trimming pared 1 base from V and 2 bases from J, leaving 6 bases between. Seattle patients were enrolled while actively infected and followed longitudinally. As originally analysed: Cell counts per sample came from amplifying reference gene primers. TCRdb keeps only in-frame clones here, not all; method: immunoSEQ multiplex PCR. That table is the source of V, J and clone size, and D and trimming were worked out from the DNA. The data show 200,000 to 300,000 clones, more than 70% seen once. The sequenced material came from peripheral blood. The chain couples TRBV5-5 to TRBJ1-4; possible D gene TRBD1, 5 bases. The origin of this receptor is a woman aged 80 or over with COVID-19, enrolled during active disease. CDR3: CASSLRGTNEKLFF. In DNA form, the CDR3 reads TGTGCCAGCAGCTTGCGGGGGACTAATGAAAAACTGTTTTTT.